These 7 T cell receptor beta chains came from one sample sequenced in a study of blood T cell repertoires in COVID-19. This table comes from immunoSEQ multiplex PCR, and its TCRdb copy is limited to in-frame clones, with some not included. The sample carries more than 95,000 clones, less than 95% recorded once. Source material: peripheral blood. These receptors were collected from a man in his 60s with acute or convalescent COVID-19.

The chain recombines TRBV5-5 with TRBJ2-1; 9 nucleotides line up with TRBD2. The germline gives CDR1 SGHKS, CDR2 YYEKEE (reference sequence). The CDR3 spans 18 residues. Germline trimming cut 4 bases from V and 1 base from J; bases unmatched to any gene: 12. The CDR3 here is CASSPRTSGLTSYNEQFF. CDR3 bases: TGTGCCAGCAGCCCGCGAACTAGCGGGCTTACTTCCTACAATGAGCAGTTCTTC.

Points on this clone: Other DNA sequences of this sample code for an identical CDR3. The chain couples TRBV7-9 to TRBJ1-2, with 12 bases identical to TRBD1. Germline CDR1 SEHNR, CDR2 FQNEAQ (reference sequence). V dropped 5 bases and J dropped 5; count of bases not matched to a gene: 3. This CDR3 region has 14 residues. The chain's CDR3 is CASSPGQGAYGYTF. The CDR3 nucleotides are TGTGCCAGCAGCCCGGGACAGGGGGCGTATGGCTACACCTTC.

The V call is TRBV27, the J call TRBJ1-5; D unresolved. Germline CDR1 reads MNHEY; CDR2 reads SMNVEV (reference sequence). The ends were cut back, 4 bases at V and 10 bases at J, with 11 bases in the middle. The CDR3 runs to 12 residues. The CDR3 reads CASSSPPGPQHF. The CDR3 region has the DNA TGTGCCAGCAGTTCCCCTCCGGGTCCCCAGCATTTT.

The gene calls are TRBV5-6 and TRBJ2-3; TRBD1 matches 9 bases. V trimming: 0 bases; J trimming: 7 bases; junction bases outside the gene matches: 9. This CDR3 comprises 16 residues. Germline V gene data show CDR1 as SGHDT and CDR2 as YYEEEE. CDR3 nucleotide sequence: TGTGCCAGCAGCTTGGTGGGACAGGGAATGGGATATACGCAGTATTTT. Translating it yields CASSLVGQGMGYTQYF.

This sequence joins TRBV18 and TRBJ1-1; D may be TRBD1 (6 bases). From germline, CDR1 is KGHSH and CDR2 LQKENI. This CDR3 region has 16 residues. The germline V and J ends were trimmed by 3 bases and 3 bases, with 17 bases remaining between them. As DNA, the CDR3 is TGTGCCAGCTCACCTACCACAGGGTTCGTCGACACTGAAGCTTTCTTT. As protein: CASSPTTGFVDTEAFF. Variable domain in full (rest from reference TRBV18 and TRBJ1-1): NAGVMQNPRHLVRRRGQEARLRCSPMKGHSHVYWYRQLPEEGLKFMVYLQKENIIDESGMPKERFSAEFPKEGPSILRIQQVVRGDSAAYFCASSPTTGFVDTEAFFGQGTRLTVV.

The chain employs TRBV9 and TRBJ1-3; TRBD1 matches at 9 bases. Germline CDR1 SGDLS, CDR2 YYNGEE. V lost 3 bases, J lost 6 bases, and 4 bases stayed unmatched. This CDR3 is built from 14 residues. CDR3: CASSARDRENTIYF. The DNA of the CDR3 is TGTGCCAGCAGCGCCCGGGACAGGGAAAACACCATATATTTT.

The chain recombines TRBV3-1 (or the pseudogene TRBV3-2) with TRBJ1-4, with a weak D call TRBD1 (6 bases). Between the trimmed V and J ends, which lost 0 bases and 0 bases, there was a span of 20 bases. Germline CDR1 LGHDT, CDR2 YNNKEL (reference sequence). The CDR3 has 20 amino acids. The DNA for the CDR3 is TGTGCCAGCAGCCAAGATTTAACAGGGAGGGTTGGCGCAACTAATGAAAAACTGTTTTTT. Residues: CASSQDLTGRVGATNEKLFF.